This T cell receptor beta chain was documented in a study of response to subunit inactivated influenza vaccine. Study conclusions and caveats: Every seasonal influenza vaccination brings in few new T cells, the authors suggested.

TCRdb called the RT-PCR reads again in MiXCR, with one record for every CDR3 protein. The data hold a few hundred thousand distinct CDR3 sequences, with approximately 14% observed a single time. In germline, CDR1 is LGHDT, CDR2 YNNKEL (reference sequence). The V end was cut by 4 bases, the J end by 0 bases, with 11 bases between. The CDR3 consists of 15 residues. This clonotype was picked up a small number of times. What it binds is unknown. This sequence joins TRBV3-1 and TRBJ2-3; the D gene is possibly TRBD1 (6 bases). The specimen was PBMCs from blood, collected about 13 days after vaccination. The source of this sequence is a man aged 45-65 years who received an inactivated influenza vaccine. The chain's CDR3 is CASSLRTESTDTQYF. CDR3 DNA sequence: TGTGCCAGCAGCCTAAGGACAGAAAGCACAGATACGCAGTATTTT.